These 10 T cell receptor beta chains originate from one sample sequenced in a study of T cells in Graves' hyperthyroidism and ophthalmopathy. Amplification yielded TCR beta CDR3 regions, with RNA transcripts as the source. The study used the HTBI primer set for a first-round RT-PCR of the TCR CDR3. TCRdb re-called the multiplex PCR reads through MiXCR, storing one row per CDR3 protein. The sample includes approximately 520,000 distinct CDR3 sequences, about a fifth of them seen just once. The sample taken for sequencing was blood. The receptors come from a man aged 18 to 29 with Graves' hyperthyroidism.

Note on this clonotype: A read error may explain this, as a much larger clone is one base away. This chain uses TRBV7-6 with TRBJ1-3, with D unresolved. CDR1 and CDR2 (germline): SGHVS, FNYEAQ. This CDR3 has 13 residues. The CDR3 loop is CAGSLAVGNTIYF. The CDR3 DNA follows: TGTGCCGGCAGCTTAGCGGTGGGAAACACCATATATTTT.

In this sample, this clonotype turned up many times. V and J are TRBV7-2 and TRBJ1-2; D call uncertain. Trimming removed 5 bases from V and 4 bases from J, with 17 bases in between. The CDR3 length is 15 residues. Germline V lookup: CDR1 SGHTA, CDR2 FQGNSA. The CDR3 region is CASSDPTWTPYGYTF. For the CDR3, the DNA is TGTGCCAGCAGCGACCCTACGTGGACCCCCTATGGCTACACCTTC.

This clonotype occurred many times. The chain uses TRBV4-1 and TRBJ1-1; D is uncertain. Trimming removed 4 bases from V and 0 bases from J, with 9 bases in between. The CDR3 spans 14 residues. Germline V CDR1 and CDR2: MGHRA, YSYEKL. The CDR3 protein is CASSLTPMNTEAFF. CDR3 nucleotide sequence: TGCGCCAGCAGCCTGACGCCTATGAACACTGAAGCTTTCTTT.

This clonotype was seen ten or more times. The CDR3 bases are TGTGCCAGCAGTGAAATGGCTAATGGTGGCTATGGCTACACCTTC. It translates to CASSEMANGGYGYTF. This chain links TRBV2 with TRBJ1-2; D is unresolved. CDR1 is SNHLY, CDR2 FYNNEI, per germline. The length of the CDR3 is 15 residues. V lost 2 bases and J 4 bases, leaving 14 bases between the germline ends.

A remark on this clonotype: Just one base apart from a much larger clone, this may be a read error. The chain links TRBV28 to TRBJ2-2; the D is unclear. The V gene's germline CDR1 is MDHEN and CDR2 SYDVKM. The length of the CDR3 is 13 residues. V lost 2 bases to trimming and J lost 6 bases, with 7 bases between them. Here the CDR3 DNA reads TGTGCCAGCAGTTTAGGGGTCCCCGGGGAGCTGTTTTTT. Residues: CASSLGVPGELFF. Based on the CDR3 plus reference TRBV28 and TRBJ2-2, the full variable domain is DVKVTQSSRYLVKRTGEKVFLECVQDMDHENMFWYRQDPGLGLRLIYFSYDVKMKEKGDIPEGYSVSREKKERFSLILESASTNQTSMYLCASSLGVPGELFFGEGSRLTVL.

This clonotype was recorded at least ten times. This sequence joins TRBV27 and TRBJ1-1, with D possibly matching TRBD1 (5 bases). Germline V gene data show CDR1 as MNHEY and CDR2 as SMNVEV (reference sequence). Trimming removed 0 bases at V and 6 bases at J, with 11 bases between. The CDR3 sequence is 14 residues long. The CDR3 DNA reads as TGTGCCAGCAGTTTATCGCAGGGATCTCCTGAAGCTTTCTTT. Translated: CASSLSQGSPEAFF.

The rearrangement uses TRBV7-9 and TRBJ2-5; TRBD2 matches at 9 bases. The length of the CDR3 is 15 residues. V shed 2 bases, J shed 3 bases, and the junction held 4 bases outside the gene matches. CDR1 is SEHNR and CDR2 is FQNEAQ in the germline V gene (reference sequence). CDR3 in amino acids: CASSLTAGGKETQYF. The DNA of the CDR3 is TGTGCCAGCAGCTTAACAGCGGGGGGCAAAGAGACCCAGTACTTC. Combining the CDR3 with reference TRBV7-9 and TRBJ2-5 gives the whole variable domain DTGVSQNPRHKITKRGQNVTFRCDPISEHNRLYWYRQTLGQGPEFLTYFQNEAQLEKSRLLSDRFSAERPKGSFSTLEIQRTEQGDSAMYLCASSLTAGGKETQYFGPGTRLLVL.

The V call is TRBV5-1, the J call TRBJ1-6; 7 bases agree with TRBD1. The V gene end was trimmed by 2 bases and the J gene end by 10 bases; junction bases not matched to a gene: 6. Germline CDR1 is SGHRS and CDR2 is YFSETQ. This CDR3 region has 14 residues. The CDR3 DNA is TGCGCCAGCAGCTTCGGGACAGTCGTATCACCCCTCCACTTT. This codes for CASSFGTVVSPLHF.

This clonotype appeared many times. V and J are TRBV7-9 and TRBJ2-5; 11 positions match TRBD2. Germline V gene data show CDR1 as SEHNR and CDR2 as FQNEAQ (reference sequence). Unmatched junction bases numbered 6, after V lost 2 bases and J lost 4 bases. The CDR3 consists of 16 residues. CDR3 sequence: CASSLIAGGPSETQYF. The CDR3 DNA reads TGTGCCAGCAGCTTAATAGCGGGGGGGCCTTCAGAGACCCAGTACTTC.

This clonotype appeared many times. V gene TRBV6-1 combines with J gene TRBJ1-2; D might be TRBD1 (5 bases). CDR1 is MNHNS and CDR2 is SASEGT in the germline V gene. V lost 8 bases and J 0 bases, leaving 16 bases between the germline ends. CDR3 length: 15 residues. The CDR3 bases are TGTGCCAGCGGGACCCAGTGGGGAGCTAACTATGGCTACACCTTC. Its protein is CASGTQWGANYGYTF.